A selection of T cell receptor beta chains follows, all from one sample in a study of cytomegalovirus exposure and HLA in healthy donors. The assay was immunoSEQ multiplex PCR, and TCRdb's table has in-frame clones only and misses some. The table has around 280,000 clones, about 90% seen once. The specimen sequenced was PBMCs. All receptors come from a woman aged 18-29 years in good health and CMV-seronegative. CDR3s include the opening cysteine and the closing phenylalanine or tryptophan. The D gene is left open where the match is weak. Size values are once, few and many counts, or a class for expanded clones, and some rows have none.

CDR3 DNA: TGTGCCAGCAGTTACGGAGCGGGGGGGTACGAGCAGTACTTC
CDR3 protein: CASSYGAGGYEQYF
J gene: TRBJ2-7
clone size: few
D gene: TRBD2
V gene: TRBV6-5

CDR3 DNA: TGTGCCAGCAGCTTAGCCGGGGGCAATCAGCCCCAGCATTTT
CDR3 protein: CASSLAGGNQPQHF
J gene: TRBJ1-5
clone size: NA
D gene: NA
V gene: TRBV7-2

CDR3 DNA: TGTGCCAGCAGCCCGAGACAGGGGGTGATGGAAACTGAAGCTTTCTTT
CDR3 protein: CASSPRQGVMETEAFF
J gene: TRBJ1-1
clone size: NA
D gene: TRBD1
V gene: TRBV11-2

CDR3 DNA: TGTGCCAGCAGCTTAGTTACGGGGGAGACCCAGTACTTC
CDR3 protein: CASSLVTGETQYF
J gene: TRBJ2-5
clone size: NA
D gene: NA
V gene: TRBV7-9

CDR3 DNA: TGTGCCAGCAGCGCTCCCTATTCCGGGGAGCTGTTTTTT
CDR3 protein: CASSAPYSGELFF
J gene: TRBJ2-2
clone size: once
D gene: NA
V gene: TRBV9

CDR3 DNA: TGCGCCAGCAGTAGAGGGGGGGGCAACTACGAGCAGTACTTC
CDR3 protein: CASSRGGGNYEQYF
J gene: TRBJ2-7
clone size: NA
D gene: NA
V gene: TRBV10-1

CDR3 DNA: TGTGCCTGCGACAGGGACAATCAGCCCCAGCATTTT
CDR3 protein: CACDRDNQPQHF
J gene: TRBJ1-5
clone size: NA
D gene: TRBD1
V gene: TRBV30

CDR3 DNA: TGCGCCAGCAGCTTGGGCGTCGGGGGCCAAGAGACCCAGTACTTC
CDR3 protein: CASSLGVGGQETQYF
J gene: TRBJ2-5
clone size: few
D gene: NA
V gene: TRBV5-1

CDR3 DNA: TGTGCCAGTCAACAGCGGGGGGTCACAGATACGCAGTATTTT
CDR3 protein: CASQQRGVTDTQYF
J gene: TRBJ2-3
clone size: NA
D gene: TRBD2
V gene: TRBV6-1

CDR3 DNA: TGTGCCATCAGCCCGGACAGCCATGGCTACACCTTC
CDR3 protein: CAISPDSHGYTF
J gene: TRBJ1-2
clone size: NA
D gene: NA
V gene: TRBV10-3

CDR3 DNA: TGTGCCAGCAGCTTAGGACAGGGGAATGAAAAACTGTTTTTT
CDR3 protein: CASSLGQGNEKLFF
J gene: TRBJ1-4
clone size: once
D gene: TRBD1
V gene: TRBV7-9

CDR3 DNA: TGCGCCAGCAGCGAACGACGGGGGTATGGCTACACCTTC
CDR3 protein: CASSERRGYGYTF
J gene: TRBJ1-2
clone size: NA
D gene: NA
V gene: TRBV5-1

CDR3 DNA: TGTGCTAGTGGTCCCGGGGGGTACGAGCAGTACTTC
CDR3 protein: CASGPGGYEQYF
J gene: TRBJ2-7
clone size: NA
D gene: TRBD2
V gene: TRBV12-5

CDR3 DNA: TGCGCCAGCAGCTTCGTCGGGATCCCCTACGAGCAGTACTTC
CDR3 protein: CASSFVGIPYEQYF
J gene: TRBJ2-7
clone size: NA
D gene: NA
V gene: TRBV5-1

CDR3 DNA: TGTGCCAGTATAGAAAGAACTGAAGCTTTCTTT
CDR3 protein: CASIERTEAFF
J gene: TRBJ1-1
clone size: NA
D gene: NA
V gene: TRBV19

CDR3 DNA: TGTGCCAGCAGTGACCGAGGGCAGCGGGGGGTCTACAATGAGCAGTTCTTC
CDR3 protein: CASSDRGQRGVYNEQFF
J gene: TRBJ2-1
clone size: NA
D gene: TRBD2
V gene: TRBV25-1

CDR3 DNA: TGTGCCAGCAGCCCGTCGGGGACAGGAAATGAAAAACTGTTTTTT
CDR3 protein: CASSPSGTGNEKLFF
J gene: TRBJ1-4
clone size: NA
D gene: TRBD1
V gene: TRBV7-9

CDR3 DNA: TGCAGCGCCGCCGCAACAGGGAACACTGAAGCTTTCTTT
CDR3 protein: CSAAATGNTEAFF
J gene: TRBJ1-1
clone size: once
D gene: NA
V gene: TRBV29-1

CDR3 DNA: TGTGCCAGCAGCTATGGGACTGACTACGAGCAGTACTTC
CDR3 protein: CASSYGTDYEQYF
J gene: TRBJ2-7
clone size: NA
D gene: NA
V gene: TRBV11-2

CDR3 DNA: TGTTCCAGCAGCTTAGGAGGAGGGGCGGGCTATGGCTACACCTTC
CDR3 protein: CSSSLGGGAGYGYTF
J gene: TRBJ1-2
clone size: NA
D gene: NA
V gene: TRBV7-9

CDR3 DNA: TGTGCTAGTGGCGAAGACAGGTCGAGCATTTATAGCAATCAGCCCCAGCATTTT
CDR3 protein: CASGEDRSSIYSNQPQHF
J gene: TRBJ1-5
clone size: NA
D gene: NA
V gene: TRBV12-5

CDR3 DNA: TGTGCCAGTAGTATTTTGGGGGGTCCGAACACTGAAGCTTTCTTT
CDR3 protein: CASSILGGPNTEAFF
J gene: TRBJ1-1
clone size: NA
D gene: NA
V gene: TRBV19

CDR3 DNA: TGTGCCAGCAGTGAAGAGCCAGCGGGACGATACGAGCAGTACTTC
CDR3 protein: CASSEEPAGRYEQYF
J gene: TRBJ2-7
clone size: NA
D gene: TRBD2
V gene: TRBV2

CDR3 DNA: TGTGCCAGCAGCGTAGCGCCCGGGACTAGGGCTGAAGCTTTCTTT
CDR3 protein: CASSVAPGTRAEAFF
J gene: TRBJ1-1
clone size: NA
D gene: NA
V gene: TRBV9

CDR3 DNA: TGTGCCAGCAGCTTCTCGGCTAGCGGGGGGGCCTACAATGAGCAGTTCTTC
CDR3 protein: CASSFSASGGAYNEQFF
J gene: TRBJ2-1
clone size: NA
D gene: TRBD2
V gene: TRBV7-2

CDR3 DNA: TGCGCCAGCAGCTTGGTCTTTAACTATGGCTACACCTTC
CDR3 protein: CASSLVFNYGYTF
J gene: TRBJ1-2
clone size: NA
D gene: NA
V gene: TRBV5-1

CDR3 DNA: TGTGCCAGCAGCAAAGATATGGGGACAGGGGTCAATCAGCCCCAGCATTTT
CDR3 protein: CASSKDMGTGVNQPQHF
J gene: TRBJ1-5
clone size: NA
D gene: NA
V gene: TRBV21-1

CDR3 DNA: TGTGCCAGCAGCTCCCAGACAGGGATTAACTATGGCTACACCTTC
CDR3 protein: CASSSQTGINYGYTF
J gene: TRBJ1-2
clone size: NA
D gene: TRBD1
V gene: TRBV7-2

CDR3 DNA: TGTGCCAGCAGCTTTAGCGGGGGCAATGAGCAGTTCTTC
CDR3 protein: CASSFSGGNEQFF
J gene: TRBJ2-1
clone size: NA
D gene: TRBD2
V gene: TRBV11-2

CDR3 DNA: TGTGCCTGGAGTCCGGGGCAGGGGGCAATGTCAGATACGCAGTATTTT
CDR3 protein: CAWSPGQGAMSDTQYF
J gene: TRBJ2-3
clone size: NA
D gene: TRBD1
V gene: TRBV30

CDR3 DNA: TGTGCCAGCAGCCACAAGAGGGACAGCGAAGCTTTCTTT
CDR3 protein: CASSHKRDSEAFF
J gene: TRBJ1-1
clone size: NA
D gene: TRBD1
V gene: TRBV2

CDR3 DNA: TGTGCCAGCAGCTTATTTCTGGCGGGGGGCTCCACAGATACGCAGTATTTT
CDR3 protein: CASSLFLAGGSTDTQYF
J gene: TRBJ2-3
clone size: NA
D gene: TRBD2
V gene: TRBV11-2

CDR3 DNA: TGCGCCAGCAGCTTGTTAACGGGGGGGCCGTATGAGCAGTTCTTC
CDR3 protein: CASSLLTGGPYEQFF
J gene: TRBJ2-1
clone size: NA
D gene: TRBD2
V gene: TRBV5-1

CDR3 DNA: TGTGCCAGCAGCTTGACACCGGGACTAGCGGGGGACTTAAGGTACATTCAGTACTTC
CDR3 protein: CASSLTPGLAGDLRYIQYF
J gene: TRBJ2-4
clone size: NA
D gene: TRBD2
V gene: TRBV11-2

CDR3 DNA: TGTGCCAGCAGCCAAGCCTCCCTAGCGGTCAGACGACCTGACCCCTCTGGGGCCAACGTCCTGACTTTC
CDR3 protein: CASSQASLAVRRPDPSGANVLTF
J gene: TRBJ2-6
clone size: once
D gene: TRBD2
V gene: TRBV14